Following are 8 T cell receptor beta chains from one sample sequenced in a study of cytomegalovirus exposure and HLA in healthy donors. The primer mix had 60 Vbeta and 13 Jbeta primers. The data were produced by immunoSEQ multiplex PCR, yet TCRdb's version contains in-frame clones alone and is incomplete. The repertoire has around 150,000 clones, about 77% of them found once; the top ten carry 1.3% to 1.5%. Sequenced: PBMCs. The source of these receptors is a middle-aged woman in good health and CMV-seronegative.

CDR3 region: CASSSGGVYEQYF. CDR3 DNA: TGTGCCAGCAGTTCCGGGGGGGTATACGAGCAGTACTTC. The rearrangement joins TRBV28 to TRBJ2-7, with 8 bases that match TRBD2. This CDR3 spans 13 amino acids. V was pared by 4 bases and J by 4 bases, with 3 bases of the junction left unmatched. The V gene's germline CDR1 is MDHEN and CDR2 SYDVKM.

J is TRBJ1-1 and V is TRBV6-1, with D perhaps matching TRBD1 (5 bases). The CDR3 is 13 amino acids. Germline V gene sequence: CDR1 MNHNS, CDR2 SASEGT. V lost 0 bases and J lost 3, with 5 bases in between. The CDR3 bases are TGTGCCAGCAGTGAAGCAGGGGACACTGAAGCTTTCTTT. Amino acids: CASSEAGDTEAFF.

This clone was seen a few times. The chain combines TRBV5-6 with TRBJ1-6; 10 nucleotides align to TRBD1. CDR3 length: 17 amino acids. Germline CDR1 SGHDT, CDR2 YYEEEE. Trimming cost V 7 bases and J 9 bases; bases outside gene matches: 16. In DNA form, the CDR3 reads TGTGCCAGCCCCCTCGGCCTCGGGACAGGGGTAACTTCACCCCTCCACTTT. Translated: CASPLGLGTGVTSPLHF.

J is TRBJ1-2 and V is TRBV7-3; TRBD1 matches 7 bases. V trimming: 5 bases; J trimming: 3 bases; junction bases outside the gene matches: 3. The germline CDR1 and CDR2 sequences are SGHTA and FQGTGA. The CDR3 totals 13 residues. The CDR3 DNA sequence: TGTGCCAGCAGCCCCGGGACAGACTATGGCTACACCTTC. It encodes CASSPGTDYGYTF.

The chain uses TRBV5-4 and TRBJ1-2, with D unresolved. The CDR3 consists of 12 residues. Germline CDR1 SGHNT, CDR2 YYREEE (reference sequence). V lost 0 bases and J lost 5, with 5 bases in between. The CDR3 sequence: CASSLDMYGYTF. The CDR3 nucleotides are TGTGCCAGCAGCTTGGACATGTATGGCTACACCTTC. The whole variable domain, filled in from reference TRBV5-4 and TRBJ1-2, reads ETGVTQSPTHLIKTRGQQVTLRCSSQSGHNTVSWYQQALGQGPQFIFQYYREEENGRGNFPPRFSGLQFPNYSSELNVNALELDDSALYLCASSLDMYGYTFGSGTRLTVV.

The V call is TRBV6-6, the J call TRBJ2-7; 12 bases align to TRBD1. V lost 7 bases, J lost 4 bases, and 11 bases stayed unmatched. The CDR3 is made up of 16 amino acids. Germline loops: CDR1 MNHNY, CDR2 SVGAGI (reference sequence). The chain's CDR3 is CASNRPGGQGAYEQYF. CDR3 sequence (DNA): TGTGCCAGCAATCGACCAGGGGGACAGGGGGCTTACGAGCAGTACTTC.

V gene TRBV6-6 combines with J gene TRBJ2-2, with 7 bases aligning to TRBD1. Germline lookup yields CDR1 MNHNY and CDR2 SVGAGI (reference sequence). J was trimmed by 5 bases and V by 6 bases; bases with no gene match: 9. This CDR3 region has 15 residues. The CDR3 bases are TGTGCCAGCAGAAACCGGACAGGAAGGACCGGGGAGCTGTTTTTT. This encodes CASRNRTGRTGELFF.

This chain links TRBV30 with TRBJ1-2; 8 bases are a match to TRBD1. The V gene's germline CDR1 is GTSNPN and CDR2 SVGIG (reference sequence). Trimming cost V 3 bases and J 8 bases; bases outside gene matches: 11. This CDR3 comprises 14 residues. The CDR3 is CAWRELGQGFGYTF. The CDR3 DNA is TGTGCCTGGAGGGAACTCGGACAGGGTTTCGGCTACACCTTC.